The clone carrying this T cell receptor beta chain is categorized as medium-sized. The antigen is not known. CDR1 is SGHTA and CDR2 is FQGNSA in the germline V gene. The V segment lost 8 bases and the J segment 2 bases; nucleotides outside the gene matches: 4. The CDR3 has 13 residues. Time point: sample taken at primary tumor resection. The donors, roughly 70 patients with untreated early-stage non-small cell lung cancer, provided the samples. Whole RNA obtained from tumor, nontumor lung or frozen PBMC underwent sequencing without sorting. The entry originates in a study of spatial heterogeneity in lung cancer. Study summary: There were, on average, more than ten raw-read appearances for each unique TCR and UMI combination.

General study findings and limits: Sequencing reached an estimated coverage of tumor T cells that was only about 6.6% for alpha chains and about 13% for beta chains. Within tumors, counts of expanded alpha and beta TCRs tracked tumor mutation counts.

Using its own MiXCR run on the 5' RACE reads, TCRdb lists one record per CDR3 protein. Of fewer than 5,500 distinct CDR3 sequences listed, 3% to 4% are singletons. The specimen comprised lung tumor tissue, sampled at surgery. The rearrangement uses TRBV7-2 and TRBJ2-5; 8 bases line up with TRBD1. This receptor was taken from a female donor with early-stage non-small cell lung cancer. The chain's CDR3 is CASLTGGQETQYF. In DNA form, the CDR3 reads TGTGCCAGCCTTACAGGGGGACAAGAGACCCAGTACTTC.